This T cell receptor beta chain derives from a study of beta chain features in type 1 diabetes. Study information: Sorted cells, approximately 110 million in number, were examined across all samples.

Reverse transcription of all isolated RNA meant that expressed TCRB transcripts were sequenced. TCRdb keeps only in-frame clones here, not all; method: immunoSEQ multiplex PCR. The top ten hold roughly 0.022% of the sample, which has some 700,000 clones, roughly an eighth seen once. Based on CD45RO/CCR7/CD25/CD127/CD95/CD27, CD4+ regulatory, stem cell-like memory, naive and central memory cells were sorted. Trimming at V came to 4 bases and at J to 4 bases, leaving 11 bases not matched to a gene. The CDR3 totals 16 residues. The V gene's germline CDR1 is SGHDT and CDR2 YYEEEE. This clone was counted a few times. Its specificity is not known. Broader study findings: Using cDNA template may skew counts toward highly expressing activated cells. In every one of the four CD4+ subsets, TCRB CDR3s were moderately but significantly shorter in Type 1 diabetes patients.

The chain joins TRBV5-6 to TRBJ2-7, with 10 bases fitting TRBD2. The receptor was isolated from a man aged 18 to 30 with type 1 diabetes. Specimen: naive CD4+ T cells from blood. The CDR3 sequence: CASSGNIAGGRYEQYF. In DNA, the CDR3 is TGTGCCAGCAGCGGAAACATAGCGGGGGGCCGGTACGAGCAGTACTTC.